Each of the 13 T cell receptor beta chains below was sequenced from the same sample in a study of regulatory T cells in long-lasting Graves disease. Both iRepertoire HTBI primers and Arm-PCR of CDR3 regions were used to build the TCR beta libraries. TCRdb reprocessed the multiplex PCR reads with MiXCR, giving one entry per CDR3 protein. The repertoire holds about 540,000 distinct CDR3 sequences, with 13% as singletons. Described time point: newly diagnosed GD, antithyroid drugs for less than 3 months. Extracted RNA from PBMCs served as the source of the TCR library. The sample was also linked to a second study, of T cells in Graves' hyperthyroidism and ophthalmopathy.

This sample comprised peripheral blood mononuclear cells (PBMCs), obtained at new diagnosis, from a patient treated with antithyroid drugs. The receptors come from a man younger than 40 with Graves disease.

Ten or more counts support this clonotype. The chain couples TRBV3-1 to TRBJ2-7, with 7 nucleotides matching TRBD2. CDR3 size: 16 residues. After removal of 4 bases from V and 3 bases from J, the junction contained 12 bases not matched to a gene. Germline loops: CDR1 LGHDT, CDR2 YNNKEL (reference sequence). CDR3 amino acids: CASSLSRTSLIYEQYF. The DNA of the CDR3 is TGTGCCAGCAGCCTATCAAGGACTAGTTTGATCTACGAGCAGTACTTC.

This rearrangement joins TRBV5-1 to TRBJ2-6; D not resolved. The CDR3 length is 14 residues. CDR1 is SGHRS and CDR2 is YFSETQ in the germline V gene. V was pared by 9 bases and J by 0 bases, with 10 bases between. The CDR3 reads CATRPASGANVLTF. In nucleotides, the CDR3 is TGCGCCACGAGGCCCGCCTCTGGGGCCAACGTCCTGACTTTC.

This clonotype was seen at least ten times. J is TRBJ2-3 and V is TRBV20-1, with a possible D match to TRBD2 (5 bases). V was pared by 4 bases and J by 5 bases, with 10 bases between. CDR3 length: 12 residues. The germline V gene encodes CDR1 DFQATT and CDR2 SNEGSKA (reference sequence). The CDR3 DNA follows: TGCAGTGCTAATATAGCGAGAGATACGCAGTATTTT. As protein: CSANIARDTQYF.

This clonotype occurred many times. V gene TRBV7-9 combines with J gene TRBJ2-3; D unresolved. Germline V gene sequence: CDR1 SEHNR, CDR2 FQNEAQ (reference sequence). Trimming took 5 bases from V and 2 from J, leaving 8 bases between them. CDR3 length: 13 amino acids. CDR3 protein: CASSQRDTDTQYF. The CDR3 DNA reads TGTGCCAGCAGCCAAAGGGACACAGATACGCAGTATTTT.

This clonotype was counted at least ten times. J is TRBJ2-1 and V is TRBV20-1, with TRBD1 as a possible D gene (6 bases). From germline, CDR1 is DFQATT and CDR2 SNEGSKA (reference sequence). This CDR3 comprises 11 residues. The germline V and J ends were trimmed by 5 bases and 6 bases, with 8 bases remaining between them. Here the CDR3 reads CSAHRANEQFF. In nucleotides, the CDR3 is TGCAGTGCTCACAGGGCCAATGAGCAGTTCTTC.

This clonotype has ten or more counts. This sequence joins TRBV2 and TRBJ2-1; D might be TRBD1 (6 bases). This CDR3 has 12 amino acids. Trimming took off 5 bases at V and 8 bases at J, with 10 bases between the two ends. Germline V lookup: CDR1 SNHLY, CDR2 FYNNEI. The CDR3: CASSSGADEQFF. The DNA of the CDR3 is TGTGCCAGCAGTTCAGGGGCGGATGAGCAGTTCTTC.

This clonotype has at least ten counts. CDR3 bases: TGTGCCAGCAGTGAAGCGGGGGTCGGGACTGAAGCTTTCTTT. Translating it yields CASSEAGVGTEAFF. The V and J genes are TRBV2 and TRBJ1-1, with a possible D match to TRBD1 (5 bases). Trimming took off 0 bases at V and 5 bases at J, with 10 bases between the two ends. Looked up from germline, CDR1 is SNHLY and CDR2 is FYNNEI. CDR3 length equals 14 residues.

At least ten counts were recorded for this clonotype. The chain recombines TRBV2 with TRBJ1-2, with D hard to call. Germline values: CDR1 SNHLY, CDR2 FYNNEI. The V and J ends lost 7 bases and 3 bases respectively, with 12 bases between them. The CDR3 totals 13 residues. The CDR3 DNA sequence: TGTGCCAGCACCATGGAGAACGACTATGGCTACACCTTC. It specifies CASTMENDYGYTF.

This clonotype appeared many times. V and J are TRBV20-1 and TRBJ2-1; D not certain. The CDR3 is made up of 13 amino acids. V was shortened by 4 bases and J by 8 bases, with 15 bases between the two germline ends. The germline V gene encodes CDR1 DFQATT and CDR2 SNEGSKA (reference sequence). CDR3 loop: CSAKPLRMDEQFF. CDR3 nucleotide sequence: TGCAGTGCTAAGCCCCTGAGGATGGATGAGCAGTTCTTC.

This clonotype showed up just a few times. One end of the junction fails to match germline, which may point to a read error. This chain uses TRBV12-3 or TRBV12-4 with TRBJ2-5, with 12 positions matching TRBD2. This CDR3 spans 15 amino acids. This CDR3 is CASSPTSGSPETRYF. CDR3 in DNA: TGTGCCAGCAGTCCGACTAGCGGGAGCCCAGAGACCCGGTACTTC.

V is TRBV3-1 and J is TRBJ2-7; no clear D gene. Germline CDR1 LGHDT, CDR2 YNNKEL (reference sequence). V was clipped by 5 bases and J by 0 bases, with 8 bases between them. The CDR3 is made up of 13 amino acids. CDR3 in DNA: TGTGCCAGCAGCGATCTATTCTCCTACGAGCAGTACTTC. Translated, it gives CASSDLFSYEQYF.

In this sample, this clonotype turned up many times. This chain connects TRBV20-1 to TRBJ1-5; D gene unclear. V lost 6 bases to trimming and J lost 0 bases, with 12 bases between them. Germline V gives CDR1 DFQATT, CDR2 SNEGSKA (reference sequence). CDR3 length equals 14 residues. CDR3 DNA sequence: TGCAGTGCCAACACACCCTATAGCAATCAGCCCCAGCATTTT. This codes for CSANTPYSNQPQHF.

The chain carries TRBV9 and TRBJ2-1; 7 nucleotides match TRBD1. The V and J ends lost 2 bases and 6 bases, in that order; junction bases with no gene match: 8. CDR1 is SGDLS and CDR2 is YYNGEE in the germline V gene. This CDR3 spans 15 amino acids. CDR3 loop: CASSVVLQGPNEQFF. The CDR3 DNA reads TGTGCCAGCAGCGTCGTTTTACAGGGGCCCAATGAGCAGTTCTTC.